The 19 T cell receptor beta chains listed next were all sequenced from one sample in a study of blood T cell repertoires in COVID-19 (TCRdb year 2020). Libraries came from the immunoSEQ multiplex PCR assay. TCRdb limited this immuneACCESS table to in-frame rearrangements with V and J called. A share of clones is missing; checked studies link under half to unresolved V genes, and the rest is unexplained. The sample has 300,000 to 350,000 clones on record, 87% of them singletons. Roughly 8.9% of the sample is in the top ten clones. The sample was peripheral blood. These receptors originate from a man aged 25 to 40 with COVID-19, enrolled during active disease.

This chain links TRBV19 with TRBJ1-2; TRBD1 might be the D (5 bases). The germline gives CDR1 LNHDA, CDR2 SQIVND (reference sequence). CDR3 length equals 15 residues. Trimming took 4 bases from V and 3 from J, leaving 15 bases between them. CDR3 region: CASSTAFDRYYGYTF. CDR3 DNA: TGTGCCAGTAGTACGGCTTTTGACAGATACTATGGCTACACCTTC.

The V and J genes are TRBV5-1 and TRBJ2-1, with D perhaps TRBD1 (5 bases). This CDR3 comprises 16 residues. The V gene lost 0 bases and the J gene lost 0 bases, with 10 bases spanning the gap. Germline lookup yields CDR1 SGHRS and CDR2 YFSETQ. The CDR3 DNA follows: TGCGCCAGCAGCTTGGGACAGTCGAGCTCCTACAATGAGCAGTTCTTC. Translating gives CASSLGQSSSYNEQFF. Filled out from reference TRBV5-1 and TRBJ2-1, the complete variable domain reads KAGVTQTPRYLIKTRGQQVTLSCSPISGHRSVSWYQQTPGQGLQFLFEYFSETQRNKGNFPGRFSGRQFSNSRSEMNVSTLELGDSALYLCASSLGQSSSYNEQFFGPGTRLTVL.

The chain recombines TRBV5-1 with TRBJ1-1; weak D call: TRBD1 (6 bases). This CDR3 is built from 17 residues. The ends were cut back, 4 bases at V and 4 bases at J, with 23 bases in the middle. Germline CDR1 reads SGHRS; CDR2 reads YFSETQ. CDR3 coding DNA: TGCGCCAGCAGCGGCGGACAGTACATATTCGGCGGCACTGAAGCTTTCTTT. The encoded protein is CASSGGQYIFGGTEAFF.

The V gene is TRBV24-1, the J gene TRBJ2-7; weak D call: TRBD2 (5 bases). The CDR3 length is 14 residues. Germline V gene sequence: CDR1 KGHDR, CDR2 SFDVKD. V lost 2 bases and J lost 7, with 14 bases in between. The CDR3 region has the DNA TGTGCCACCAGTGATTCAGGCGGGTCTGAAGAGCAGTACTTC. Residues: CATSDSGGSEEQYF.

The rearrangement joins TRBV5-6 to TRBJ1-2; TRBD1 matches 9 bases. Germline CDR1 SGHDT, CDR2 YYEEEE. The CDR3 consists of 12 residues. Unmatched junction bases numbered 1, after V lost 4 bases and J lost 6 bases. The CDR3 sequence: CASSGTGNGYTF. CDR3 coding DNA: TGTGCCAGCAGCGGGACAGGGAATGGCTACACCTTC.

The chain recombines TRBV4-3 with TRBJ1-2; unclear D gene. The CDR3 length is 12 residues. Trimming pared 1 base from V and 4 bases from J, leaving 4 bases between. Germline CDR1 and CDR2: LGHNA and YSLEER. The CDR3 DNA reads as TGCGCCAGCAGCCAAGCGAGCTATGGCTACACCTTC. Translated: CASSQASYGYTF.

This clone showed up many times. The chain recombines TRBV5-4 with TRBJ1-6; D remains ambiguous. Per the germline V gene, CDR1 is SGHNT and CDR2 is YYREEE (reference sequence). The length of the CDR3 is 16 residues. Trimming took off 1 base at V and 0 bases at J, with 8 bases between the two ends. CDR3 sequence (DNA): TGTGCCAGCAGCTTGTCCGGTAGCTCCTATAATTCACCCCTCCACTTT. Translating gives CASSLSGSSYNSPLHF.

V is TRBV4-2 and J is TRBJ2-5; the match to TRBD2 covers 8 bases. This CDR3 region has 15 residues. Germline V lookup: CDR1 LGHNA, CDR2 YNFKEQ. V gave up 1 base and J gave up 5 bases; unmatched junction bases: 6. The chain's CDR3 is CASSQVLAAWETQYF. The CDR3 nucleotides are TGTGCCAGCAGCCAAGTACTAGCGGCTTGGGAGACCCAGTACTTC.

About this clone itself: This specimen includes other DNA sequences encoding the same CDR3. The gene calls are TRBV7-3 and TRBJ2-7, with 8 positions matching TRBD1. Germline V lookup: CDR1 SGHTA, CDR2 FQGTGA. Germline trimming cut 2 bases from V and 4 bases from J; bases unmatched to any gene: 1. The CDR3 runs 13 residues. The CDR3 protein is CASSLDRGYEQYF. The CDR3 DNA reads as TGTGCCAGCAGCTTAGACAGGGGATACGAGCAGTACTTC.

The V and J genes are TRBV7-2 and TRBJ2-7; 13 positions match TRBD2. This CDR3 comprises 16 residues. Germline-derived CDR1 and CDR2 are SGHTA and FQGNSA. The junction had 11 bases not matched to a gene; V was cut back by 5 bases and J by 7 bases. The CDR3 bases are TGTGCCAGCAGCCCGCGGACTAGCGGGGGATTAAGGGAGCAGTACTTC. It translates to CASSPRTSGGLREQYF.

The rearrangement joins TRBV5-4 to TRBJ2-2, with TRBD2 matching 9 bases. V lost 4 bases to trimming and J lost 5 bases; unmatched junction nucleotides: 12. CDR3 length: 17 residues. The germline CDR1 and CDR2 sequences are SGHNT and YYREEE (reference sequence). The chain's CDR3 is CASSGATGSGRTGELFF. As DNA, the CDR3 is TGTGCCAGCAGCGGAGCGACTGGAAGCGGGAGGACCGGGGAGCTGTTTTTT.

The V gene is TRBV2, the J gene TRBJ2-3, with 9 positions matching TRBD1. V shed 5 bases and J 0 bases; nucleotides not matched to a gene: 6. The CDR3 sequence is 16 residues long. Germline CDR1 reads SNHLY; CDR2 reads FYNNEI. CDR3 region: CASSTGQGTSTDTQYF. CDR3 DNA: TGTGCCAGCAGTACTGGACAGGGGACTAGCACAGATACGCAGTATTTT.

This clone was detected only a few times. The chain couples TRBV7-2 to TRBJ2-7, with 7 bases identical to TRBD1. The germline V gene encodes CDR1 SGHTA and CDR2 FQGNSA. V shed 6 bases and J 3 bases; nucleotides not matched to a gene: 8. CDR3 length equals 14 residues. The CDR3 bases are TGTGCCAGCAGGCCTGACAGGGTTCTCTACGAGCAGTACTTC. Residues: CASRPDRVLYEQYF. Using reference TRBV7-2 and TRBJ2-7 for the parts outside the CDR3, the full variable domain is GAGVSQSPSNKVTEKGKDVELRCDPISGHTALYWYRQSLGQGLEFLIYFQGNSAPDKSGLPSDRFSAERTGGSVSTLTIQRTQQEDSAVYLCASRPDRVLYEQYFGPGTRLTVT.

The CDR3 sequence is CASSPREGILGNTIYF. CDR3 nucleotides: TGTGCCAGCAGTCCCCGGGAGGGGATTTTAGGAAACACCATATATTTT. The rearrangement uses TRBV28 and TRBJ1-3; a possible D gene is TRBD1 (5 bases). Trimming removed 5 bases at V and 4 bases at J, with 18 bases between. CDR3 length equals 16 residues. The V gene's germline CDR1 is MDHEN and CDR2 SYDVKM.

This chain joins TRBV11-3 and TRBJ2-1; TRBD1 matches 10 bases. This CDR3 is built from 17 residues. Germline values: CDR1 SGHNT, CDR2 YENEEA. With V trimmed by 1 base and J by 5 bases, 8 bases remained unmatched. CDR3 loop: CASSLAATGQGNNEQFF. CDR3 sequence (DNA): TGTGCCAGCAGCTTAGCCGCGACGGGACAGGGGAACAATGAGCAGTTCTTC.

The chain links TRBV2 to TRBJ2-2; D gene ambiguous. CDR1 SNHLY and CDR2 FYNNEI come from the germline V gene. The V and J ends lost 7 bases and 7 bases respectively, with 10 bases between them. CDR3 length: 12 amino acids. Here the CDR3 reads CASTASGGELFF. CDR3 coding DNA: TGTGCCAGCACTGCGTCGGGCGGGGAGCTGTTTTTT. The full variable domain, its missing parts supplied by reference TRBV2 and TRBJ2-2, is EPEVTQTPSHQVTQMGQEVILRCVPISNHLYFYWYRQILGQKVEFLVSFYNNEISEKSEIFDDQFSVERPDGSNFTLKIRSTKLEDSAMYFCASTASGGELFFGEGSRLTVL.

This clone has just one count. The V call is TRBV18, the J call TRBJ2-7; the match to TRBD1 covers 7 bases. Germline V gives CDR1 KGHSH, CDR2 LQKENI. V shed 3 bases and J 5 bases; nucleotides not matched to a gene: 7. There are 14 residues in the CDR3. The CDR3 spells CASSPTTGLNEQYF. DNA of the CDR3: TGTGCCAGCTCACCGACGACAGGGCTCAACGAGCAGTACTTC.

As to this clone: The sample has other DNA sequences that encode this CDR3 too. The chain has TRBV30 and TRBJ1-6; D is unresolved. With 1 base removed from V and 0 bases from J, the gap between germline ends came to 13 bases. The germline gives CDR1 GTSNPN, CDR2 SVGIG (reference sequence). The CDR3 totals 17 residues. This CDR3 reads CAWSGLGGSSYNSPLHF. CDR3 coding DNA: TGTGCCTGGAGTGGGCTAGGAGGGAGCTCCTATAATTCACCCCTCCACTTT. The variable domain in full, completed from reference TRBV30 and TRBJ1-6, reads SQTIHQWPATLVQPVGSPLSLECTVEGTSNPNLYWYRQAAGRGLQLLFYSVGIGQISSEVPQNLSASRPQDRQFILSSKKLLLSDSGFYLCAWSGLGGSSYNSPLHFGNGTRLTVT.

J is TRBJ1-2 and V is TRBV30; 9 positions match TRBD1. Germline V lookup: CDR1 GTSNPN, CDR2 SVGIG (reference sequence). The CDR3 runs to 14 residues. V gave up 3 bases and J gave up 3 bases; unmatched junction bases: 5. This CDR3 reads CAWSRDREDYGYTF. The DNA of the CDR3 is TGTGCCTGGAGCCGGGACAGGGAGGACTATGGCTACACCTTC.